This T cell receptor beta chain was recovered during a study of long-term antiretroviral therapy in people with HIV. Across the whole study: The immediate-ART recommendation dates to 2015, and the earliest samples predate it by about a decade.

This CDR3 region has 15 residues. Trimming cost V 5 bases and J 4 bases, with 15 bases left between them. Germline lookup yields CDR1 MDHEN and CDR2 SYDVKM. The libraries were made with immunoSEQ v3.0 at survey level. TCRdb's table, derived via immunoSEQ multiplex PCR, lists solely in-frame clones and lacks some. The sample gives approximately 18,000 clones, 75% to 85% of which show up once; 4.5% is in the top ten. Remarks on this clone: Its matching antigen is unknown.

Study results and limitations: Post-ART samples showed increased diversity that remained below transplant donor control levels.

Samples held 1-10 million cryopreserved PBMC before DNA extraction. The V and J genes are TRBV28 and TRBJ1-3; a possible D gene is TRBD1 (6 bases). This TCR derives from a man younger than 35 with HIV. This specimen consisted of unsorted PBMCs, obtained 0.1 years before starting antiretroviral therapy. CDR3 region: CASSPNREVGNTIYF. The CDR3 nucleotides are TGTGCCAGCAGTCCCAACAGGGAGGTGGGAAACACCATATATTTT.